This paragraph covers one TCR beta chain sequence. Antigen unknown. This CDR3 contains 15 residues. Germline CDR1 reads DFQATT; CDR2 reads SNEGSKA (reference sequence). V was clipped by 6 bases and J by 3 bases; unmatched bases: 7. Sequencing libraries made from TCR beta cDNA carried unique molecular identifiers. Using its own MiXCR run on the PCR reads, TCRdb lists one record per CDR3 protein. The sample consists of 820,000 or so distinct CDR3 sequences, about 53% of them appearing once. The data were obtained in a study of post-analysis software for immune sequencing data. Study-wide findings and caveats: Patients showed TRBV5-6, TRBV5-1 and TRBV20-1 among a handful of TRBV segments more frequent than in controls.

This rearrangement joins TRBV20-1 to TRBJ2-5, with 13 bases identical to TRBD2. The sequence was obtained from a girl under 18 with multiple sclerosis. The sequencing input was blood. The chain's CDR3 is CSATRLAGGKETQYF. CDR3 nucleotide sequence: TGCAGTGCAACCCGACTAGCGGGAGGAAAAGAGACCCAGTACTTC.